This TCR beta chain emerged from a study of blood T cell repertoires in COVID-19. Whole-study context: The cDNA or gDNA used as material had been derived from T cells, B-cell-depleted T cells, or PBMCs.

In the original analysis: By means of reference gene primer amplification, nucleated cell counts were estimated. Here immunoSEQ multiplex PCR was the method, and the copy in TCRdb shows in-frame clones only, minus some. V, J and clone size were drawn from that table, and D and trimming were deduced from the DNA. Of approximately 180,000 clones in the sample, roughly 88% were seen once. In germline, CDR1 is MNHNY, CDR2 SVGAGI (reference sequence). The CDR3 totals 14 residues. Trimming pared 6 bases from V and 12 bases from J, leaving 21 bases between. The receptor was derived from a man aged 55 to 69 with acute or convalescent COVID-19. Sequencing was done on a sample of peripheral blood. The gene calls are TRBV6-6 and TRBJ2-1; no firm D call. CDR3 loop: CASSPTADILGQFF. DNA of the CDR3: TGTGCCAGCAGCCCAACCGCTGACATATTGGGGCAGTTCTTC.